This TCR beta chain was recovered during a study of control samples from healthy donors and cancer patients. The junction had 8 bases not matched to a gene; V was cut back by 4 bases and J by 8 bases. CDR1 and CDR2 (germline): SGDLS, YYNGEE. This CDR3 is 14 amino acids long. Profiling relied on immunoSEQ multiplex PCR, and the TCRdb table lists in-frame clones only, not all of them. The sample has roughly 140,000 clones; 93% are singletons. The sample consisted of blood. The receptor's source is a man aged 50 to 59 in good health. The J gene is TRBJ1-4, the V gene TRBV9, with 7 bases identical to TRBD1. In DNA form, the CDR3 reads TGTGCCAGCAGCAAACAGGGGAGGGAGGAAAAACTGTTTTTT. Protein sequence: CASSKQGREEKLFF.